Listed here is a single T cell receptor (beta chain). The sample comes from a study of blood T cell repertoires in COVID-19. V shed 2 bases and J shed 7 bases, with 15 bases lying between them. CDR3 length: 15 residues. Germline loops: CDR1 MNHNY, CDR2 SVGAGI (reference sequence). TCRdb's copy holds only in-frame clones and misses some; the assay was immunoSEQ multiplex PCR. The sample yields fewer than 400,000 clones, roughly 89% seen once. The sequenced sample consisted of peripheral blood. This TCR was recovered from a woman between 25 and 40 years old with COVID-19, enrolled during active disease. V gene TRBV6-6 combines with J gene TRBJ1-5; D is undetermined. The DNA of the CDR3 is TGTGCCAGCAGTTACCTTGTGAGTGAGGGCCAGCCCCAGCATTTT. Translation: CASSYLVSEGQPQHF.